This T cell receptor (beta chain) was recorded in a study of cytomegalovirus exposure and HLA in healthy donors. The PCR ran on 60 Vbeta and 13 Jbeta primers. Profiled with immunoSEQ multiplex PCR; TCRdb holds only in-frame clones, not every one. Altogether about 200,000 clones are present, around 79% being singletons, with the ten largest covering roughly 1.4%. V lost 5 bases and J lost 4; bases outside the gene matches: 6. In germline, CDR1 is SQVTM, CDR2 ANQGSEA. The CDR3 is made up of 13 amino acids. Study-level points and caveats: In vitro checks showed that a few CMV-associated chains really do target CMV antigens. HLA alleles were associated with roughly 15,000 TCR beta sequences in a later analysis at 0.05 false discovery rate.

Healthy people donating bone marrow made up the donors. As concerns this clone: No antigen is known for it.

The sample was PBMCs. The sequence was obtained from a woman aged 50 to 60 in good health and CMV-seronegative. The chain couples TRBV29-1 to TRBJ1-1; 8 nucleotides match TRBD1. For the CDR3, the DNA is TGCAGCGTTCAGGACAGGGCTGGCACTGAAGCTTTCTTT. It translates to CSVQDRAGTEAFF.